The 29 T cell receptor beta chains presented below share a single source sample, sequenced in a study of CD8 T cells in Susac syndrome. Reverse transcription of about 0.5 to 1 ug RNA used random hexamers. MiXCR, run by TCRdb on the immunoSEQ multiplex PCR reads, gives a single entry per CDR3 protein. The data contain 200,000 to 300,000 distinct CDR3 sequences, 93% of them singletons. Material for sequencing was CD4+ T cells from PBMCs. The receptors come from a human donor with multiple sclerosis.

This rearrangement joins TRBV30 to TRBJ1-2; possibly TRBD1 for D (6 bases). Per germline, CDR1 GTSNPN and CDR2 SVGIG (reference sequence). Trimming left V 4 bases short and J 2 bases short, with 17 bases between. The CDR3 runs to 15 residues. The CDR3 nucleotides read TGTGCCTGGATCCACCCCCCAGGACAGAACTATGGCTACACCTTC. Translating it yields CAWIHPPGQNYGYTF.

The chain uses TRBV19 and TRBJ2-2, with D unclear. V gave up 8 bases and J gave up 1 base, with 11 bases separating them. Germline V CDR1 and CDR2: LNHDA, SQIVND (reference sequence). The CDR3 runs 14 residues. CDR3 amino acids: CASPRPGNTGELFF. DNA for the CDR3: TGTGCCAGTCCGCGGCCCGGGAACACCGGGGAGCTGTTTTTT.

The rearrangement uses TRBV21-1 and TRBJ2-7; the table assigns TRBD1, which was not confirmed against the DNA. TRBV21-1 is a recognized pseudogene. The CDR3 covers 15 residues. For the CDR3, the DNA is TGTGCCAGCAGCAAATGGTCTAGACAGATATACGAGCAGTACGTC. Amino acids: CASSKWSRQIYEQYV.

This chain uses TRBV9 with TRBJ2-5, with D possibly called TRBD1 or TRBD2 (5 bases each). V dropped 0 bases and J dropped 2 bases, with 11 bases sitting between them. This CDR3 is 15 amino acids long. Germline V gene data show CDR1 as SGDLS and CDR2 as YYNGEE. CDR3 sequence: CASSVDEGHQETQYF. The CDR3 DNA sequence: TGTGCCAGCAGCGTAGATGAGGGGCATCAAGAGACCCAGTACTTC. The full variable domain, in which reference TRBV9 and TRBJ2-5 provide the parts outside the CDR3, is DSGVTQTPKHLITATGQRVTLRCSPRSGDLSVYWYQQSLDQGLQFLIQYYNGEERAKGNILERFSAQQFPDLHSELNLSSLELGDSALYFCASSVDEGHQETQYFGPGTRLLVL.

The chain has TRBV7-3 and TRBJ2-3, with D possibly TRBD1 on 6 matching bases. The germline V gene encodes CDR1 SGHTA and CDR2 FQGTGA. The CDR3 sequence is 14 residues long. Trimming shortened V by 3 bases and J by 2 bases, and 9 bases separated the two germline ends. CDR3 DNA sequence: TGTGCCAGCAGCTTCGGACAGTACACAGATACGCAGTATTTT. It is translated as CASSFGQYTDTQYF.

About this clonotype itself: At one of its ends the junction is not consistent with the germline gene, which may arise from a read error. The CDR3 nucleotides are TGCGCCAGCAGTCCTGGACAGTCGGCCTTC. Translated: CASSPGQSAF. The chain joins TRBV23-1 to TRBJ1-2, with a tentative D call TRBD1 (6 bases). TRBV23-1 is filed as an ORF, its function uncertain. This CDR3 has 10 amino acids.

The rearrangement links TRBV27 to TRBJ1-6, with D possibly matching TRBD1 (6 bases). Trimming left V 5 bases short and J 0 bases short, with 20 bases between. This CDR3 spans 19 amino acids. Germline assignment: CDR1 MNHEY and CDR2 SMNVEV (reference sequence). The DNA of the CDR3 is TGTGCCAGCAGTACGCTCCAACAGGGACCCAGCTCCTATAATTCACCCCTCCACTTT. It specifies CASSTLQQGPSSYNSPLHF.

The V gene is TRBV7-9, the J gene TRBJ2-2, with unresolved D. Germline V CDR1 and CDR2: SEHNR, FQNEAQ (reference sequence). V lost 5 bases, J lost 3 bases, and 13 bases lay in between. This CDR3 is 15 amino acids long. The CDR3 here is CASSPMVSDTGELFF. The CDR3 region has the DNA TGTGCCAGCAGCCCTATGGTATCGGACACCGGGGAGCTGTTTTTT.

V and J are TRBV25-1 and TRBJ2-1; TRBD1 or TRBD2 may be the D gene (5 bases each). The V gene lost 8 bases and the J gene lost 8 bases, with 19 bases spanning the gap. This CDR3 contains 14 residues. CDR1 MGHDK and CDR2 SYGVNS come from the germline V gene. Written as DNA, the CDR3 is TGTGCCAGCTCCCGGGACGGAACGAGGGATGAGCAGTTCTTC. Protein: CASSRDGTRDEQFF. The complete variable domain, with remaining parts taken from reference TRBV25-1 and TRBJ2-1, reads EADIYQTPRYLVIGTGKKITLECSQTMGHDKMYWYQQDPGMELHLIHYSYGVNSTEKGDLSSESTVSRIRTEHFPLTLESARPSHTSQYLCASSRDGTRDEQFFGPGTRLTVL.

The rearrangement uses TRBV7-2 and TRBJ1-4, with D possibly being TRBD1 (5 bases). Germline-derived CDR1 and CDR2 are SGHTA and FQGNSA. V dropped 7 bases and J dropped 7 bases, with 19 bases sitting between them. The CDR3 consists of 15 residues. The CDR3 DNA is TGTGCCAGCACCACCGATTGGGGCGCTGGTGAAAAACTGTTTTTT. This translates into CASTTDWGAGEKLFF.

J is TRBJ2-5 and V is TRBV20-1; perhaps D is TRBD1 or TRBD2 (5 bases each). The CDR3 has 14 amino acids. From germline, CDR1 is DFQATT and CDR2 SNEGSKA (reference sequence). Trimming removed 6 bases at V and 5 bases at J, with 19 bases between. In nucleotides, the CDR3 is TGCAGTGCCATGGGGACCCCCGGTGGGGAGACCCAGTACTTC. Translated: CSAMGTPGGETQYF.

The gene calls are TRBV27 and TRBJ2-7; maybe TRBD2 (7 bases). This CDR3 has 15 residues. The germline V gene encodes CDR1 MNHEY and CDR2 SMNVEV (reference sequence). The V end was cut by 6 bases, the J end by 5 bases, with 20 bases between. This chain's CDR3 is CASRPHLGGGDEQYF. CDR3 coding DNA: TGTGCCAGCAGGCCCCACCTAGGGGGGGGAGACGAGCAGTACTTC.

This chain uses TRBV5-6 with TRBJ2-5; tentative D call: TRBD2 (6 bases). V dropped 0 bases and J dropped 4 bases, with 10 bases sitting between them. The germline V gene encodes CDR1 SGHDT and CDR2 YYEEEE. The CDR3 covers 14 residues. The CDR3 protein is CASSLVGRIETQYF. CDR3 DNA sequence: TGTGCCAGCAGCTTGGTGGGGAGGATAGAGACCCAGTACTTC.

The CDR3 loop reads CATSERGSIYNEQFF. CDR3 in DNA: TGTGCCACCAGTGAAAGGGGATCGATCTACAATGAGCAGTTCTTC. V usage is TRBV24-1 and J usage is TRBJ2-1; possible D gene TRBD1, 5 bases. Trimming left V 4 bases short and J 3 bases short, with 12 bases between. The CDR3 is 15 residues long. Germline-derived CDR1 and CDR2 are KGHDR and SFDVKD.

The chain combines TRBV12-3 or TRBV12-4 with TRBJ2-7; D perhaps matches TRBD1 (5 bases). V dropped 4 bases and J dropped 7 bases, with 14 bases sitting between them. The CDR3 has 13 residues. The CDR3 region has the DNA TGTGCCAGCAGTTCCAGGGCGCCGAGGGAGCAGTACTTC. Amino acid sequence: CASSSRAPREQYF.

The J gene is TRBJ2-6, the V gene TRBV5-1, with D perhaps matching TRBD2 (6 bases). Germline CDR1 SGHRS, CDR2 YFSETQ. The V and J ends lost 4 bases and 3 bases respectively, with 8 bases between them. The CDR3 has 14 amino acids. DNA for the CDR3: TGCGCCAGCAGCGGCGGGGTTGGGGCCAACGTCCTGACTTTC. Translated: CASSGGVGANVLTF.

The chain combines TRBV19 with TRBJ2-1; the match to TRBD1 covers 9 bases. The CDR3 has 13 residues. CDR1 and CDR2 from the germline V gene are LNHDA and SQIVND (reference sequence). J lost 5 bases, V lost 6 bases, and 2 bases had no gene match. CDR3 sequence (DNA): TGTGCCAGTAGAAGGACAGGGGACAATGAGCAGTTCTTC. Its translation: CASRRTGDNEQFF.

The chain recombines TRBV19 with TRBJ2-5, with 8 bases fitting TRBD1. The germline V gene has CDR1 LNHDA and CDR2 SQIVND (reference sequence). J lost 5 bases, V lost 6 bases, and 14 bases had no gene match. The length of the CDR3 is 16 residues. The CDR3, as DNA: TGTGCCAGTAGACCCCTGGGGCAGGGGGCCGGGGAGACCCAGTACTTC. As protein: CASRPLGQGAGETQYF.

V and J are TRBV5-6 and TRBJ2-3; D ambiguous. V was cut by 3 bases and J by 0 bases, with 17 bases left in between. The CDR3 sequence is 17 residues long. Germline V lookup: CDR1 SGHDT, CDR2 YYEEEE. CDR3 bases: TGTGCCAGCAGCTCCAACGTCCTACTTTCTAGCACAGATACGCAGTATTTT. Translated: CASSSNVLLSSTDTQYF.

The genes are TRBV24-1 and TRBJ2-3, with 8 bases that match TRBD1. After removal of 3 bases from V and 4 bases from J, the junction contained 8 bases not matched to a gene. Per the germline V gene, CDR1 is KGHDR and CDR2 is SFDVKD. This CDR3 region has 16 residues. CDR3 loop: CATSDRTGLSADTQYF. CDR3 coding DNA: TGTGCCACCAGTGATCGGACAGGGCTATCGGCAGATACGCAGTATTTT.

J is TRBJ1-5 and V is TRBV20-1; 9 bases fit TRBD1. The V and J ends lost 6 bases and 7 bases, in that order; junction bases with no gene match: 13. From germline, CDR1 is DFQATT and CDR2 SNEGSKA (reference sequence). The CDR3 sequence is 15 residues long. Here the CDR3 reads CSAQPGQGLRQPQHF. As DNA, the CDR3 is TGCAGTGCGCAACCGGGACAGGGCCTGAGGCAGCCCCAGCATTTT.

J is TRBJ2-2 and V is TRBV2; D gene ambiguous. Germline V CDR1 and CDR2: SNHLY, FYNNEI. The CDR3 runs to 15 residues. Trimming pared 1 base from V and 8 bases from J, leaving 14 bases between. The CDR3 loop reads CASSEGAVHPGELFF. DNA for the CDR3: TGTGCCAGCAGTGAAGGTGCTGTACACCCGGGGGAGCTGTTTTTT.

V usage is TRBV30 and J usage is TRBJ1-3, with D tentatively TRBD1 (5 bases). Trimming stripped 3 bases from V and 9 bases from J, with 18 bases between. Germline V gene lookup returns CDR1 GTSNPN and CDR2 SVGIG (reference sequence). The CDR3 sequence is 14 residues long. CDR3 bases: TGTGCCTGGAGAGTGCGGCAGGGTAGAGGCACCATATATTTT. Protein product: CAWRVRQGRGTIYF.

The chain recombines TRBV5-1 with TRBJ1-1, with 10 bases fitting TRBD1. Trimming at V came to 3 bases and at J to 0 bases, leaving 5 bases not matched to a gene. Germline V gene data show CDR1 as SGHRS and CDR2 as YFSETQ. The CDR3 is 16 amino acids. The CDR3 protein is CASSSGQGVMNTEAFF. The CDR3 nucleotides read TGCGCCAGCAGCTCCGGACAGGGGGTAATGAACACTGAAGCTTTCTTT.

The chain couples TRBV6-5 to TRBJ2-5; D is undetermined. From germline, CDR1 is MNHEY and CDR2 SVGAGI. The CDR3 length is 14 residues. V dropped 0 bases and J dropped 5 bases, with 10 bases sitting between them. This chain's CDR3 is CASSYSSSVETQYF. The DNA of the CDR3 is TGTGCCAGCAGTTACTCGTCGAGTGTGGAGACCCAGTACTTC.

The chain links TRBV6-5 to TRBJ2-3, with D perhaps matching TRBD2 (5 bases). Trimming stripped 10 bases from V and 4 bases from J, with 18 bases between. Germline V gene data show CDR1 as MNHEY and CDR2 as SVGAGI. The CDR3 contains 14 residues. The CDR3 region has the DNA TGTGCCACCCGGGGTGCTTACCCCTCAGATACGCAGTATTTT. Amino acids: CATRGAYPSDTQYF.

V usage is TRBV3-1 and J usage is TRBJ2-1, with 13 nucleotides matching TRBD2. The CDR3 runs to 16 residues. Germline CDR1 LGHDT, CDR2 YNNKEL (reference sequence). J lost 12 bases, V lost 0 bases, and 8 bases had no gene match. The CDR3 is CASSQEGLAGPRGQFF. The CDR3 bases are TGTGCCAGCAGCCAAGAGGGACTAGCGGGACCCAGGGGGCAGTTCTTC.

The J gene is TRBJ2-2, the V gene TRBV11-1; 7 bases map to TRBD2. The CDR3 is 15 residues long. The junction had 8 bases not matched to a gene; V was cut back by 6 bases and J by 4 bases. Germline V gene lookup returns CDR1 SGHAT and CDR2 FQDESV (reference sequence). As DNA, the CDR3 is TGTGCCAGCAGAGAACTAGCGTTGGGCACCGGGGAGCTGTTTTTT. Translation: CASRELALGTGELFF.

The genes are TRBV5-1 and TRBJ1-4, with 7 bases lining up with TRBD1. CDR1 and CDR2 (germline): SGHRS, YFSETQ. V lost 0 bases to trimming and J lost 6 bases; unmatched junction nucleotides: 5. The CDR3 runs to 15 residues. CDR3: CASSLAQGEYEKLFF. CDR3 coding DNA: TGCGCCAGCAGCTTGGCGCAGGGGGAATATGAAAAACTGTTTTTT. The full variable domain, in which reference TRBV5-1 and TRBJ1-4 provide the parts outside the CDR3, is KAGVTQTPRYLIKTRGQQVTLSCSPISGHRSVSWYQQTPGQGLQFLFEYFSETQRNKGNFPGRFSGRQFSNSRSEMNVSTLELGDSALYLCASSLAQGEYEKLFFGSGTQLSVL.